The entry below gives a single TCR beta chain sequence along with its context. Its antigen is not known. This sample was taken from a study of T cell responses to AZD1222 COVID-19 vaccine. From germline, CDR1 is SGDLS and CDR2 YYNGEE. The V gene lost 0 bases and the J gene lost 1 base, with 10 bases spanning the gap. The length of the CDR3 is 15 residues. Findings and caveats of the study: Spike-specific TCR breadth and depth went up after people got two AZD1222 doses. Reportedly, close to half of spike-specific TCRs are directed against unmutated variant regions.

Profiling relied on immunoSEQ multiplex PCR, and the TCRdb table lists in-frame clones only, not all of them. Among some 87,000 clones listed, around 90% were seen once. The clonotype was recovered from an adult in good health. This chain links TRBV9 with TRBJ2-5; tentative D call: TRBD2 (7 bases). The input for sequencing was peripheral blood, taken on day 0 of MenACWY control vaccination. As DNA, the CDR3 is TGTGCCAGCAGCGTAGTAGGGGGGGCCCAAGAGACCCAGTACTTC. This encodes CASSVVGGAQETQYF. The full variable domain, its missing parts supplied by reference TRBV9 and TRBJ2-5, is DSGVTQTPKHLITATGQRVTLRCSPRSGDLSVYWYQQSLDQGLQFLIQYYNGEERAKGNILERFSAQQFPDLHSELNLSSLELGDSALYFCASSVVGGAQETQYFGPGTRLLVL.